The 4 T cell receptor beta chains below all came from one sample that was sequenced in a study of vaccination and CD4 T cells after COVID-19. Their antigens remain unidentified. Sequencing of DNA taken from cultured CD4+ T cells relied on the Oncomine TCR Beta short-read assay. MiXCR was run by TCRdb on the PCR reads, yielding one entry per CDR3 protein. The data hold 13,000 to 15,000 distinct CDR3 sequences, with roughly 61% observed a single time. Regarding treatment: 10-day PBMC culture with coronavirus spike peptide pools or control peptides (ViraFEST assay). The sequenced material came from CD4+ T cells from blood, cultured in vitro. The receptors derive from a human donor who had recovered from COVID-19.

The chain recombines TRBV11-1 with TRBJ1-6; no definite D call. The CDR3 has 16 residues. Germline CDR1 reads SGHAT; CDR2 reads FQDESV (reference sequence). Trimming shortened V by 5 bases and J by 1 base, and 12 bases separated the two germline ends. CDR3 sequence (DNA): TGTGCCAGCAGCCGGACTTCTGGTTCCTATAATTCACCCCTCCACTTT. This sequence encodes CASSRTSGSYNSPLHF.

The rearrangement uses TRBV2 and TRBJ1-5; D uncertain. With 3 bases removed from V and 2 bases from J, the gap between germline ends came to 5 bases. The CDR3 is 13 residues long. The germline CDR1 and CDR2 sequences are SNHLY and FYNNEI. In DNA, the CDR3 is TGTGCCAGCAGTGACTGGGGCAATCAGCCCCAGCATTTT. Translated, it gives CASSDWGNQPQHF.

The chain is built from TRBV19 and TRBJ2-7; TRBD1 agrees at 7 bases. Per the germline V gene, CDR1 is LNHDA and CDR2 is SQIVND (reference sequence). CDR3 length: 13 amino acids. V lost 9 bases and J lost 6; bases outside the gene matches: 11. The CDR3: CASRPDRVREQYF. CDR3 DNA: TGTGCCAGCAGACCCGACAGGGTACGCGAGCAGTACTTC.

The V and J genes are TRBV5-6 and TRBJ2-5, with 9 bases fitting TRBD1. There are 16 residues in the CDR3. Germline trimming cut 3 bases from V and 5 bases from J; bases unmatched to any gene: 11. Germline-derived CDR1 and CDR2 are SGHDT and YYEEEE. DNA for the CDR3: TGTGCCAGCAGCTCGTCGGGACAGGGACTTCGGGAGACCCAGTACTTC. Amino acids: CASSSSGQGLRETQYF.